The 2 T cell receptor beta chains below were found in one sample sequenced in a study of blood T cells in healthy people across ages. PCR was performed a second time for roughly 7 to 12 cycles using a sample-barcoded 5' primer and a J-beta primer mix. TCRdb re-called the 5' RACE reads with MiXCR, one entry per CDR3 protein. The sample includes about 1,600,000 distinct CDR3 sequences, 42% seen only once; the top ten take roughly 7.7%. Input material: blood. The source of these receptors is a woman younger than 30 in good health.

The chain joins TRBV25-1 to TRBJ2-1, with 8 positions matching TRBD2. The CDR3 contains 15 residues. CDR1 and CDR2 from the germline V gene are MGHDK and SYGVNS. The V segment lost 7 bases and the J segment 9 bases; nucleotides outside the gene matches: 14. This chain's CDR3 is CASTKPGLEKVEQFF. In nucleotides, the CDR3 is TGTGCCAGCACCAAACCGGGACTAGAAAAGGTTGAGCAGTTCTTC.

The chain has TRBV28 and TRBJ2-1; 12 positions match TRBD2. There are 17 residues in the CDR3. With 6 bases clipped from V and 5 bases from J, the junction kept 11 bases outside the gene matches. Germline CDR1 reads MDHEN; CDR2 reads SYDVKM. CDR3 in DNA: TGTGCCAGCAGCGCCACTCTAGCGGGAGGGGAGAACAATGAGCAGTTCTTC. Its protein is CASSATLAGGENNEQFF.